This T cell receptor (beta chain) is from a study of OX40 agonist ivuxolimab in advanced cancers. The V end was cut by 4 bases, the J end by 0 bases, with 14 bases between. Germline lookup yields CDR1 LGHNA and CDR2 YSLEER. The CDR3 has 16 amino acids. Only in-frame clones appear in the TCRdb table, and some are missing; sequencing was by immunoSEQ multiplex PCR. Of roughly 76,000 clones listed, 70% to 90% are singletons. V and J are TRBV4-3 and TRBJ2-3, with D possibly matching TRBD1 (6 bases). This TCR derives from an adult with an advanced solid tumor such as melanoma, head and neck, liver or kidney cancer. The sample in question was CD4+ or CD8+ T cells sorted from blood, obtained in a trial of the OX40 agonist ivuxolimab. The CDR3 loop is CASSLKTGASTDTQYF. The DNA of the CDR3 is TGCGCCAGCAGCCTCAAGACAGGAGCTAGCACAGATACGCAGTATTTT.